These T cell receptor beta chains were read from a single sample in a study of T cell repertoires in cytomegalovirus infection. TCRdb called the reads again in MiXCR, with one record for every CDR3 protein. The table records hundreds of thousands of distinct CDR3 sequences, roughly a third of them present only once. No cognate antigen is known for these TCRs. The sequences come from cultured PBMCs, collected from culture after CMV antigen stimulation. The receptor source for this set is a human donor in good health (CMV status not recorded). Some clones in this sample may be carry-over from other donors' samples. The conserved cysteine and the conserved F or W are not part of the CDR3 here. Fields, in order: V gene, D gene, J gene, CDR3 protein. The D gene is left open where the match is weak.

TRBV19,NA,TRBJ1-1,ASRQLGNTEAF
TRBV7-6,TRBD2,TRBJ2-1,ASSSGPSSGGTYNEQF
TRBV2,NA,TRBJ1-2,ASSVDQNYGYT
TRBV7-2,TRBD1,TRBJ1-1,ASSTQQGADTEAF
TRBV6-5,NA,TRBJ2-4,ASGLRGIQY
TRBV7-8,TRBD1,TRBJ2-3,ASRPHRGSTDTQY
TRBV2,TRBD1,TRBJ1-2,ASYGQDFLYGYT
TRBV7-2,NA,TRBJ1-1,ASRNNMNTEAF
TRBV6-6,NA,TRBJ1-6,ASRDMGNSPLH
TRBV7-6,TRBD2,TRBJ2-3,ASSLSGGDADTQY
TRBV12-3/TRBV12-4,NA,TRBJ2-1,ASSLLGYLSYNEQF
TRBV7-4,TRBD1,TRBJ1-6,ASSPPGQNNSPLH
TRBV7-2,TRBD2,TRBJ2-7,ASSLGLAGGNEQY
TRBV30,NA,TRBJ1-2,AWSVGHGYT
TRBV6-2/TRBV6-3,NA,TRBJ2-1,ASAYPGLLYNEQF
TRBV20-1,TRBD2,TRBJ2-1,SASASGPYNEQF
TRBV7-2,NA,TRBJ1-1,ASKTQENTEAF
TRBV7-2,NA,TRBJ2-7,ASKQASSREQY
TRBV11-2,NA,TRBJ2-7,ASSLEYYYEQY
TRBV7-9,TRBD2,TRBJ2-7,ASSFGAGKAYEQY
TRBV27,NA,TRBJ2-7,ASEAIPGEQY